The following is a TCR beta chain sequence with its context. No antigen is known for it. Per-nucleotide qualities are absent, and no much larger clonotype sits a single base away. For CDR1 and CDR2, the germline V gene lists MGHDK and SYGVNS. V loses 7 bases, J loses 3 bases, and the germline ends lie 0 bases apart. Inclusive of the bounding cysteine and phenylalanine, the CDR3 is 9 residues long. The CDR3 DNA has 27 bases and is translated from base 1. This sample stems from a study of T cells in Graves' hyperthyroidism and ophthalmopathy (dated by TCRdb to between 2019 and 2020). Regarding the complete study: Peripheral blood was sampled at the time of initial diagnosis, prior to any treatment. To identify distinguishing TCR V-J signatures, a discovery cohort of around 100 patients was used, comprising 43 with Graves' ophthalmopathy and 57 with stable Graves' hyperthyroidism. Prospective prediction of ophthalmopathy was tested in an independent validation cohort of 18 to 20 hyperthyroidism patients and some 17 patients who later progressed to ophthalmopathy. For training and testing, the 100 patients in the discovery cohort were randomly divided in a 7:3 ratio. The study also compared thyroid tissue and blood T-cell repertoires from about 6 Graves' hyperthyroidism patients. After sampling, hyperthyroidism patients received methimazole starting at 30 mg daily, and ophthalmopathy patients received high-dose intravenous methylprednisolone. TCR Vbeta CDR3 sequencing of approximately 140 peripheral blood samples (43 ophthalmopathy, around 80 hyperthyroidism and roughly 17 progressor patients) is reported in the paper. What the work shows at the level of the full study, not this receptor alone: A model built on a 13 V-J signature distinguished ophthalmopathy from stable hyperthyroidism, reaching about 89% sensitivity and 81.08% specificity in cross-validation and 80%/75% in testing. Blood samples also contained most of the expanded thyroid clonotypes (frequency above 0.001), which suggests that blood repertoires may reflect thyroid immune responses. During validation, the model predicted progression to ophthalmopathy a median of about 6.5 months ahead of onset, with around 71% sensitivity and 72% to 80% specificity. Sample size was not statistically predetermined, and investigators were not blinded to group allocation.

Stable Graves' hyperthyroidism was defined as no progression to ophthalmopathy during 18 months of follow-up. The hyperthyroidism patients were between 18 and 65 years old and newly diagnosed, with a disease duration of less than 2 months. Exclusion was applied to patients with uncontrolled infections, other autoimmune diseases, pregnancy or lactation. Diagnoses were based on clinical symptoms, serum thyroxine and TRAb, thyroid ultrasound and orbital computed tomography. Ficoll-Paque density gradient centrifugation was used to isolate PBMCs from around 10 ml of fresh peripheral blood. Total RNA was extracted using Trizol reagent, and RNA quality was assessed on an Agilent 2100 Bioanalyzer. The TCR beta CDR3 regions were amplified from the RNA transcripts. For the first round of RT-PCR on the TCR CDR3, the HTBI primer set was used together with the Qiagen OneStep RT-PCR kit. A second multiplex PCR round built the libraries, followed by size selection and purification. Libraries were sequenced paired-end with 100 bp reads on an Illumina HiSeq2000. The authors' pipeline ran thus. SOAPnuke was used to process the raw data, throwing out any read that contained adapters or uncalled bases, had a mean Phred below 15, or lacked an exact constant-primer or identifier match. COPE v1.2.5 was used to merge the high-quality paired reads, and each unique nucleotide sequence was defined as a clonotype. Clonotypes were aligned to IMGT TRBV, TRBD and TRBJ reference segments using MiTCR v1.1. Analysis was restricted to V-J combinations with a frequency above 0.0001, which covered just over 98% of repertoires. A TCS score was defined as the ratio of F50 (clonal expansion) to E x V (chaos), with BLOSUM62-based TCRdist applied between CDR3 peptides within each V-J. Welch's t-statistics and random forest reduced 450 to 600 V-J features to 10 to 15, which were used in a naive Bayes classifier (R e1071). TCRdb took the public reads, trimmed them with fastp at Q25, ran MiXCR for clone calling and kept in-frame beta chains. Here each entry gathers all rows of one CDR3 protein and keeps the most common genes and DNA. The V and J calls were determined by TCRdb, not by the authors. The table for this sample lists about 96,000 distinct CDR3 sequences; around 50% of them were counted only once. The ten largest clones capture around 30% of the sample.

The sequence was obtained from a woman aged 40 to 50 with Graves' hyperthyroidism. The rearrangement joined TRBV25-1 to TRBJ1-2, with no reliable assignment of the D segment. Material: blood. The encoded CDR3 is CASNYGYTF. The bases read TGTGCCAGCAACTATGGCTACACCTTC.